This T cell receptor beta chain was identified during a study of blood T cell repertoires in COVID-19. Data came from immunoSEQ multiplex PCR; TCRdb stores just in-frame clones and leaves some out. In the table there are approximately 130,000 clones, roughly four fifths of which are singletons. This clonotype was sampled from a man aged 30 to 45 who had recovered from COVID-19. Sequencing used PBMCs or T cells enriched from blood (not recorded which).

CDR3 DNA sequence: TGTGCCTGGAGTCTGGGACAGGGTTTACACACTGAAGCTTTCTTT. Translation gives CAWSLGQGLHTEAFF. This chain links TRBV30 with TRBJ1-1, with 9 bases identical to TRBD1. The CDR3 has 15 amino acids. V gave up 2 bases and J gave up 3 bases; unmatched junction bases: 7. Germline CDR1 is GTSNPN and CDR2 is SVGIG (reference sequence).